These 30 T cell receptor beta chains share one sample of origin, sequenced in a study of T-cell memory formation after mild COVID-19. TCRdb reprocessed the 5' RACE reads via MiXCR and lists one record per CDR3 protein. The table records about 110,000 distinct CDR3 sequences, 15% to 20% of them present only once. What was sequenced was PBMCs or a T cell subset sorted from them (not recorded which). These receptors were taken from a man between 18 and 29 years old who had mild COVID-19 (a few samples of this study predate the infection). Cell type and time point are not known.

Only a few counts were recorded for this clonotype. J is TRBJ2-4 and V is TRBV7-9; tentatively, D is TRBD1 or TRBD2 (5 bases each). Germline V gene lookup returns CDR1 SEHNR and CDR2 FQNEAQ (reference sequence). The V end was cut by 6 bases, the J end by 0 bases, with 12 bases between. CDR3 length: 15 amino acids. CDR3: CASREGLGAKNIQYF. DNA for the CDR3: TGTGCCAGCAGAGAGGGGTTGGGAGCCAAAAACATTCAGTACTTC.

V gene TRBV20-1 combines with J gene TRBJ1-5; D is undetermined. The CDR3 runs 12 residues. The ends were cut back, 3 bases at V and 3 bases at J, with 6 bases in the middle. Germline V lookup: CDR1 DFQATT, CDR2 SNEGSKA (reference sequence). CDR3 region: CSARNLNQPQHF. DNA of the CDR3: TGCAGTGCTAGGAACCTCAATCAGCCCCAGCATTTT.

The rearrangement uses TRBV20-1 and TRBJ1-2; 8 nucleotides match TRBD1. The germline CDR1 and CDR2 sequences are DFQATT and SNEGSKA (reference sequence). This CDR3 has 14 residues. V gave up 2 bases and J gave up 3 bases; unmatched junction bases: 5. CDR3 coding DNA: TGCAGTGCTAGATATCCAGGGGGCCACTATGGCTACACCTTC. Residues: CSARYPGGHYGYTF.

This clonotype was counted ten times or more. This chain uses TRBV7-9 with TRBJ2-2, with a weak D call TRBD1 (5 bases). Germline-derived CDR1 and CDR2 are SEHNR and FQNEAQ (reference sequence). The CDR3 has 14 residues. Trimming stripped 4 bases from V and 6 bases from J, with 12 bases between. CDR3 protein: CASSSQGGPGELFF. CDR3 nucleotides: TGTGCCAGCAGCTCCCAGGGCGGACCCGGGGAGCTGTTTTTT.

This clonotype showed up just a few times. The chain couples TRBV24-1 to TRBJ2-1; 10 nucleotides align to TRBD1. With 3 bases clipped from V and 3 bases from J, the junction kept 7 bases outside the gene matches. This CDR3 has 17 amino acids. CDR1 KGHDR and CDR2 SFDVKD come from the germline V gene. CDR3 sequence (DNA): TGTGCCACCAGTGATCAATCCGGGACAGGGGACTACAATGAGCAGTTCTTC. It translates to CATSDQSGTGDYNEQFF.

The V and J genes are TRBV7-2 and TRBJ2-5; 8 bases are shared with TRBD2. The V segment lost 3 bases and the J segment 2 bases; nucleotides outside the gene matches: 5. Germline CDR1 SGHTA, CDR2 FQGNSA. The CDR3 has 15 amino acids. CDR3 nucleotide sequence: TGTGCCAGCAGCTTCGGGGGGGCGAATCAAGAGACCCAGTACTTC. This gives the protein CASSFGGANQETQYF.

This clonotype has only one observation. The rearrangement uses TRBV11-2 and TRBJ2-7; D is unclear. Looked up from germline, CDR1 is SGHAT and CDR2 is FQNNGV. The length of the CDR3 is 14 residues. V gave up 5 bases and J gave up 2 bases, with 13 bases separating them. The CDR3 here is CASSPGLPAYEQYV. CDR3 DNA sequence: TGTGCCAGCAGCCCCGGGCTCCCTGCCTACGAGCAGTACGTC.

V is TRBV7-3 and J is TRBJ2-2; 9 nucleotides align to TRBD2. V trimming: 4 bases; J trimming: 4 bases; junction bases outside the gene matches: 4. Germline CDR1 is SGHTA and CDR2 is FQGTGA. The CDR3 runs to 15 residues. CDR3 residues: CASSSSAGGTGELFF. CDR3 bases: TGTGCCAGCAGCTCCTCAGCGGGGGGCACCGGGGAGCTGTTTTTT.

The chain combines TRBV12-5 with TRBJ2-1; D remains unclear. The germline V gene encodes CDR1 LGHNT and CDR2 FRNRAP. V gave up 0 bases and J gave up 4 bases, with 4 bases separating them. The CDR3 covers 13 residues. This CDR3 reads CASGLVQYNEQFF. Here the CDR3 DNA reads TGTGCTAGTGGTTTGGTTCAGTACAATGAGCAGTTCTTC.

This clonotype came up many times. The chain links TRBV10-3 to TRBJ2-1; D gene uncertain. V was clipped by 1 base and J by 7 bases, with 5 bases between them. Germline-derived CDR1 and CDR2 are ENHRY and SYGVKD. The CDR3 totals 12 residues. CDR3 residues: CAISEFGNEQFF. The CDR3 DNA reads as TGTGCCATCAGTGAGTTCGGTAATGAGCAGTTCTTC.

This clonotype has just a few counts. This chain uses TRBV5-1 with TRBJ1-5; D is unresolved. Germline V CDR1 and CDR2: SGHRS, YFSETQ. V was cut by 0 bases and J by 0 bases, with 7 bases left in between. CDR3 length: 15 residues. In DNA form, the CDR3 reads TGCGCCAGCAGCTTGGACGGGTATAGCAATCAGCCCCAGCATTTT. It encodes CASSLDGYSNQPQHF.

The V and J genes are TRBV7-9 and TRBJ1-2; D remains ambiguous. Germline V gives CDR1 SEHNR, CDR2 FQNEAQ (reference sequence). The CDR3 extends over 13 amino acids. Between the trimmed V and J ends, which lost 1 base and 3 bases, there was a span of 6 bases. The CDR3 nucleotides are TGTGCCAGCAGCTTAGGGATCGACTATGGCTACACCTTC. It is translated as CASSLGIDYGYTF.

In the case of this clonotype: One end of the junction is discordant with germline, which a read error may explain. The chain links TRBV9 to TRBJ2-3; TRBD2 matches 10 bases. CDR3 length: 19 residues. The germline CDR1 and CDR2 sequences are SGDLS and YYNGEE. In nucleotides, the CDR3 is TGTGCCAGCAGCTTACCCGCTAGCGGGGGCCATTCTAGCACAGATACGCGGTATTTT. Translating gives CASSLPASGGHSSTDTRYF. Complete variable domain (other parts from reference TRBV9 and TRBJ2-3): DSGVTQTPKHLITATGQRVTLRCSPRSGDLSVYWYQQSLDQGLQFLIQYYNGEERAKGNILERFSAQQFPDLHSELNLSSLELGDSALYFCASSLPASGGHSSTDTRYFGPGTRLTVL.

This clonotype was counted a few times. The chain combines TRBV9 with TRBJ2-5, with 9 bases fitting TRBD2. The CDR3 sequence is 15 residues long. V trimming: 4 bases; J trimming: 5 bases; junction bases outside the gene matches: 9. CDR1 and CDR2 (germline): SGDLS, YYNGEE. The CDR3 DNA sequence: TGTGCCAGCAGCCCGCGGGGGGGGGCGGTGGAGACCCAGTACTTC. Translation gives CASSPRGGAVETQYF.

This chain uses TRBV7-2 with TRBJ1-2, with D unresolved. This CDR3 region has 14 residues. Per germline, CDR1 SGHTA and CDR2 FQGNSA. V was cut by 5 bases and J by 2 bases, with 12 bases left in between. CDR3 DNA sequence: TGTGCCAGCAGCCCCCGGAGCAGAAACTATGGCTACACCTTC. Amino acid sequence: CASSPRSRNYGYTF.

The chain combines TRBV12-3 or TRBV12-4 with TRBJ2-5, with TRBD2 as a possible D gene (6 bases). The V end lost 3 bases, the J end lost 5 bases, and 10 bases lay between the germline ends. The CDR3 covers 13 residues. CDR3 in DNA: TGTGCCAGCAGTTTGGGGGACTCGGAGACCCAGTACTTC. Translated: CASSLGDSETQYF.

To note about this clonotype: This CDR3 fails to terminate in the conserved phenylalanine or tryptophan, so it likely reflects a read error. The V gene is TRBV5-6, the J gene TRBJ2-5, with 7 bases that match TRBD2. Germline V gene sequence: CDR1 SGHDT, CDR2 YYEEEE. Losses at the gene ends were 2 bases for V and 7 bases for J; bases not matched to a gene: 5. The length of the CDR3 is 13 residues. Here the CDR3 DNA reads TGTGCCAGCAGCTTAACAGGCGGGGGGACCCAGTACTTG. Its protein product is CASSLTGGGTQYL.

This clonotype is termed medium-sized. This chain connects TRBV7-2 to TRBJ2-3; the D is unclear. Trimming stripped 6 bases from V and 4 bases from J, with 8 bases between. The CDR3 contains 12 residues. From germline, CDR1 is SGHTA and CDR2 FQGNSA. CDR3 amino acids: CASRPQSDTQYF. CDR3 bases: TGTGCCAGCAGGCCCCAGTCAGATACGCAGTATTTT.

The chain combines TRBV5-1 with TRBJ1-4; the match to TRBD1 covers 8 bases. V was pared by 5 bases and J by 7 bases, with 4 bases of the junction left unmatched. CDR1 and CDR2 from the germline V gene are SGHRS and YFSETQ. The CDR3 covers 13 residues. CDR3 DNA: TGCGCCAGCAGTCCGGACAGGGTTGAAAAACTGTTTTTT. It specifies CASSPDRVEKLFF.

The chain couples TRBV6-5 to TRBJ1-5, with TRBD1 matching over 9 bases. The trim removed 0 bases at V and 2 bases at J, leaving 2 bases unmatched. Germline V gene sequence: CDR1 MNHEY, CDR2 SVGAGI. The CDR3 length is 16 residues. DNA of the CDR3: TGTGCCAGCAGTTACTCGAGGACAGGGGGCAATCAGCCCCAGCATTTT. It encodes CASSYSRTGGNQPQHF.

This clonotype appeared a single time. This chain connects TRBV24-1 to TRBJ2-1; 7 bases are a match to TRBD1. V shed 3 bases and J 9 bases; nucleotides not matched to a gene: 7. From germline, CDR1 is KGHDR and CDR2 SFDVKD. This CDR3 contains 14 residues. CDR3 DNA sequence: TGTGCCACCAGTGATCAACAGGGGTTCGGTGAGCAGTTCTTC. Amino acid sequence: CATSDQQGFGEQFF.

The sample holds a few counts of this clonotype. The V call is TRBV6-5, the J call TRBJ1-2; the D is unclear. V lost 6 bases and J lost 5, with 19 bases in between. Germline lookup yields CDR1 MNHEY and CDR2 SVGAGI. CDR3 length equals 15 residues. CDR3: CASRQGFALGYGYTF. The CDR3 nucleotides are TGTGCCAGCAGACAAGGGTTTGCTTTAGGGTATGGCTACACCTTC.

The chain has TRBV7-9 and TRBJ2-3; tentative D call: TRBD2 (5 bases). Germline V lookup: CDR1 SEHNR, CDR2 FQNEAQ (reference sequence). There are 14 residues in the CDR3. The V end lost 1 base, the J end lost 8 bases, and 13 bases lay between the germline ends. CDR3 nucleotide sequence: TGTGCCAGCAGCTTAGAAGGGAGCTCGGGTACGCAGTATTTT. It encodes CASSLEGSSGTQYF.

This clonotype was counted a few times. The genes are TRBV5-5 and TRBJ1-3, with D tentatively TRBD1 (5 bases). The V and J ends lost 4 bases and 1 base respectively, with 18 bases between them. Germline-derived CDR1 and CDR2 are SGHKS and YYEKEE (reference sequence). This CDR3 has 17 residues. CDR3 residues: CASSATWAGQSGNTIYF. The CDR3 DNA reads TGTGCCAGCAGCGCGACGTGGGCAGGACAATCTGGAAACACCATATATTTT.

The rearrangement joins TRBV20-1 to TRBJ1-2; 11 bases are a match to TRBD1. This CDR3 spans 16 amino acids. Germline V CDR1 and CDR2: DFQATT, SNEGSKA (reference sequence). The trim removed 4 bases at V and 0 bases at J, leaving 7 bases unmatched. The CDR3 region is CSATPGTGGPNYGYTF. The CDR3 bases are TGCAGTGCTACGCCCGGGACAGGGGGACCTAACTATGGCTACACCTTC.

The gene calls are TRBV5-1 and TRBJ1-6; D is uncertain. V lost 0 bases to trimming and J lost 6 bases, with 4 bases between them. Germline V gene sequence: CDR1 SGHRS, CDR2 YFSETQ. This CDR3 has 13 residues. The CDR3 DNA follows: TGCGCCAGCAGCTTGGAGGCTAATTCACCCCTCCACTTT. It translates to CASSLEANSPLHF.

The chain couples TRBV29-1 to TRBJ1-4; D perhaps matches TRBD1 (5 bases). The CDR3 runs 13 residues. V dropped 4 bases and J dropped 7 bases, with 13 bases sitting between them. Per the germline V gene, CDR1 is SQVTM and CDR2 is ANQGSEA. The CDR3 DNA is TGCAGCGTTGTAACGGGGCTCGGTGAAAAACTGTTTTTT. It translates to CSVVTGLGEKLFF.

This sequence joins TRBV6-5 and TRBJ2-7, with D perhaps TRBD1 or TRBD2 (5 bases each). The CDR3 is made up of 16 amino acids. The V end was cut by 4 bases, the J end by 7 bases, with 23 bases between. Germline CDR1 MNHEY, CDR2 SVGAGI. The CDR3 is CASSSNGAHQLWEQYF. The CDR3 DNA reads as TGTGCCAGCAGTTCCAACGGGGCCCATCAGCTATGGGAGCAGTACTTC.

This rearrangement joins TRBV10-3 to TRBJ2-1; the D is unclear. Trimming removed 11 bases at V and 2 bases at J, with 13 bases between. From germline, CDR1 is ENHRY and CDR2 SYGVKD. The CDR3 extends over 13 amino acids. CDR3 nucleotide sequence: TGTGCCTCAGGTTGGGATACCTACAATGAGCAGTTCTTC. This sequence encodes CASGWDTYNEQFF.

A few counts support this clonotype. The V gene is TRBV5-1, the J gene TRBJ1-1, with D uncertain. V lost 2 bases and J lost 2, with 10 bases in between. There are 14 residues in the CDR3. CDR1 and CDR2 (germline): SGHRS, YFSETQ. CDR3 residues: CASSFSPPNTEAFF. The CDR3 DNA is TGCGCCAGCAGCTTTTCACCTCCCAACACTGAAGCTTTCTTT. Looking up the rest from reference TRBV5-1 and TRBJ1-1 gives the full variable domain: KAGVTQTPRYLIKTRGQQVTLSCSPISGHRSVSWYQQTPGQGLQFLFEYFSETQRNKGNFPGRFSGRQFSNSRSEMNVSTLELGDSALYLCASSFSPPNTEAFFGQGTRLTVV.